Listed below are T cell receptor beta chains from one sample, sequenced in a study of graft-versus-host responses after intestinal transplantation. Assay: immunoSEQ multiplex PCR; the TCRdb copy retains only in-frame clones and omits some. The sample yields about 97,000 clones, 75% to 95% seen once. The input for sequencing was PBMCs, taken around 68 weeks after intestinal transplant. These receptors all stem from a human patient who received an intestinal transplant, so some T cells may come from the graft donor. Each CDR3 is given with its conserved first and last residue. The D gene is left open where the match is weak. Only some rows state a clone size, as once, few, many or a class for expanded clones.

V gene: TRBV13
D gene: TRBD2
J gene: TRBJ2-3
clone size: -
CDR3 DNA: TGTGCCAGCAGCTTATCCTTGCGGGGAGGGACAGATACGCAGTATTTT
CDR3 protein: CASSLSLRGGTDTQYF

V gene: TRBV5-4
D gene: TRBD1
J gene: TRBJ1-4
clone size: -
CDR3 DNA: TGTGCCTCTAAGGGACAGGGATCCGAAAAACTGTTTTTT
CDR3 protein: CASKGQGSEKLFF

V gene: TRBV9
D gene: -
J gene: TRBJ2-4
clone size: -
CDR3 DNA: TGTGCCAGCAGCGAACAGGGTCACCCAAAGGACATTCAGTACTTC
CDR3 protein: CASSEQGHPKDIQYF

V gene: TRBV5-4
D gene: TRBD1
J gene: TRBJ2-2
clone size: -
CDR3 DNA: TGTGCCAGCAGCTTGGGCAGGCGGCAGGGGGCCGGGGAGCTGTTTTTT
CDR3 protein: CASSLGRRQGAGELFF

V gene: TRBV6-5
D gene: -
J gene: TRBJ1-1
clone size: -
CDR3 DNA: TGTGCCAGCAGTTACCCCCAGTCAGGGAACACTGAAGCTTTCTTT
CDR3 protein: CASSYPQSGNTEAFF

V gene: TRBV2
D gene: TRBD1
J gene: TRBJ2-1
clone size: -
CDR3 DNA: TGTGCCGGCAGTGAAGTAGACAGGGTCAATGAGCAGTTCTTC
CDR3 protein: CAGSEVDRVNEQFF

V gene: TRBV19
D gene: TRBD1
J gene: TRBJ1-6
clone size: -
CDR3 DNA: TGTGCCAGTAGTAGGTCTGGGGACAGGGGTTCACCCCTCCACTTT
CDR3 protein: CASSRSGDRGSPLHF

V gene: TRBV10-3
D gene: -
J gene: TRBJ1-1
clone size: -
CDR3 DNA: TGTGCCGGAGGAGGGGGACGGGGCACTGAAGCTTTCTTT
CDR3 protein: CAGGGGRGTEAFF

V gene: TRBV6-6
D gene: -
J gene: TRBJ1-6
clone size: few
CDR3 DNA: TGTGCCAGCATGTCACACCGCCTAGTAGATAATTCACCCCTCCACTTT
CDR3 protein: CASMSHRLVDNSPLHF

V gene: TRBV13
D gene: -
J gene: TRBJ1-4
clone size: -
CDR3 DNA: TGTGCCAGCACCGCTCGGGGCGGTGAAAAACTGTTTTTT
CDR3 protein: CASTARGGEKLFF

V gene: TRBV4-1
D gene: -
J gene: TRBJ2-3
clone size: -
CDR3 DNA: TGCGCCAGCAGCCAAGTTGCGTCGTCGGTAGATACGCAGTATTTT
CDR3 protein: CASSQVASSVDTQYF

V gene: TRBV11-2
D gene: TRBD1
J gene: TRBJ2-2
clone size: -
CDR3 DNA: TGTGCCAGCAGCTTAGTGTTCCAGGGGGCGAACACCGGGGAGCTGTTTTTT
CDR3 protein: CASSLVFQGANTGELFF